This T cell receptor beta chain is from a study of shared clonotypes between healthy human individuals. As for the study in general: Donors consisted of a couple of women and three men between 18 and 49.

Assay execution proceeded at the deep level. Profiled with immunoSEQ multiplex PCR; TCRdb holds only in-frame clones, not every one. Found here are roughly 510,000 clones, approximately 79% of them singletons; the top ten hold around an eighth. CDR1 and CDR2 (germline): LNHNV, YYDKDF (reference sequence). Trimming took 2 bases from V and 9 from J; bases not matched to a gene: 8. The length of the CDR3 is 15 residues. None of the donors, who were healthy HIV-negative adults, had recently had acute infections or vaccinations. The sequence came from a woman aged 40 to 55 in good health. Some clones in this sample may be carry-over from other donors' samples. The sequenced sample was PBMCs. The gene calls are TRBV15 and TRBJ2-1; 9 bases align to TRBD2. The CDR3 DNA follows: TGTGCCACCAGCAGAAGTAGCGGGAGTGGTTTTGAGCAGTTCTTC. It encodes CATSRSSGSGFEQFF.